The next 26 T cell receptor beta chains were all read from a single sample in a study of shared clonotypes between healthy human individuals. Some clones are missing from TCRdb's copy, which holds only in-frame ones; the method was immunoSEQ multiplex PCR. This sample has nearly 2 million clones; less than 95% occur once, and the top ten carry roughly 1%. Naive CD8 cells comprised CD45RO-negative, CCR7-positively selected cells, excluding terminally differentiated effector memory CD45RA+ cells. The sample comprised naive CD8+ T cells sorted from blood. The receptor set was obtained from a man younger than 35 in good health.

CDR3 sequence reads: CASSPGGGSYEQYF. The CDR3 DNA sequence: TGTGCCAGCAGTCCGGGCGGGGGATCCTACGAGCAGTACTTC. The V gene is TRBV27, the J gene TRBJ2-7, with 7 bases lining up with TRBD2. CDR1 is MNHEY, CDR2 SMNVEV, per germline (reference sequence). The junction had 5 bases not matched to a gene; V was cut back by 5 bases and J by 1 base. The CDR3 consists of 14 residues.

J is TRBJ2-5 and V is TRBV10-3; the D gene is possibly TRBD2 (5 bases). CDR3 length: 16 amino acids. Germline values: CDR1 ENHRY, CDR2 SYGVKD. V was clipped by 0 bases and J by 1 base, with 12 bases between them. CDR3 nucleotide sequence: TGTGCCATCAGTGAGTCAATCGGACTGGGCCAAGAGACCCAGTACTTC. Its protein is CAISESIGLGQETQYF.

This rearrangement joins TRBV9 to TRBJ1-3; TRBD1 might be the D (5 bases). Trimming removed 6 bases at V and 0 bases at J, with 10 bases between. Germline V gene sequence: CDR1 SGDLS, CDR2 YYNGEE. The CDR3 length is 14 residues. CDR3 DNA: TGTGCCAGCAACGCCGGGGGCTCTGGAAACACCATATATTTT. It codes for CASNAGGSGNTIYF.

The V and J genes are TRBV11-2 and TRBJ1-2, with D maybe TRBD1 (5 bases). V was pared by 3 bases and J by 7 bases, with 12 bases between. The germline V gene has CDR1 SGHAT and CDR2 FQNNGV. The CDR3 runs to 13 residues. The CDR3 DNA sequence: TGTGCCAGCAGCTTGGGGACTGCATTTGGCTACACCTTC. Translated, it gives CASSLGTAFGYTF.

The gene calls are TRBV6-1 and TRBJ2-5, with D perhaps matching TRBD1 or TRBD2 (6 bases each). The CDR3 contains 15 residues. The V end was cut by 7 bases, the J end by 5 bases, with 20 bases between. From germline, CDR1 is MNHNS and CDR2 SASEGT. DNA of the CDR3: TGTGCCAGCACCCCGGGGGACCACAGGGCGGAGACCCAGTACTTC. This encodes CASTPGDHRAETQYF.

In its sample, this clone was seen once. V gene TRBV10-3 combines with J gene TRBJ2-7; 8 bases agree with TRBD1. The J segment lost 6 bases and the V segment lost 7 bases, leaving 11 bases of the junction unmatched. Germline V gene lookup returns CDR1 ENHRY and CDR2 SYGVKD. The CDR3 loop spans 14 amino acids. The CDR3 spells CAITQSTGGFEQYF. CDR3 bases: TGTGCCATCACCCAGTCAACAGGGGGGTTCGAGCAGTACTTC.

The genes are TRBV7-8 and TRBJ2-1; D remains unclear. V was cut by 1 base and J by 3 bases, with 7 bases left in between. The CDR3 runs to 14 residues. The germline V gene encodes CDR1 SGHVS and CDR2 FQNEAQ. CDR3 residues: CASSLVTFYNEQFF. DNA for the CDR3: TGTGCCAGCAGCTTAGTAACTTTCTACAATGAGCAGTTCTTC. Full variable domain (remainder filled in from reference TRBV7-8 and TRBJ2-1): GAGVSQSPRYKVAKRGQDVALRCDPISGHVSLFWYQQALGQGPEFLTYFQNEAQLDKSGLPSDRFFAERPEGSVSTLKIQRTQQEDSAVYLCASSLVTFYNEQFFGPGTRLTVL.

The gene calls are TRBV7-8 and TRBJ1-4, with D possibly being TRBD1 (6 bases). This CDR3 comprises 16 residues. Trimming took off 6 bases at V and 7 bases at J, with 21 bases between the two ends. CDR1 and CDR2 from the germline V gene are SGHVS and FQNEAQ. The CDR3 region has the DNA TGTGCCAGCAGTTTAACCCAGGGGAGCTTCGGTGAAAAACTGTTTTTT. Its protein product is CASSLTQGSFGEKLFF.

The rearrangement links TRBV7-6 to TRBJ2-7, with D perhaps assigned TRBD1 or TRBD2 (5 bases each). CDR1 and CDR2 (germline): SGHVS, FNYEAQ. The CDR3 runs to 15 residues. Trimming took 3 bases from V and 3 from J, leaving 15 bases between them. CDR3 bases: TGTGCCAGCAGCTTGGGGGTCGATCTTTTCTACGAGCAGTACTTC. Translating it yields CASSLGVDLFYEQYF.

This rearrangement joins TRBV9 to TRBJ2-4; TRBD2 might be the D (5 bases). V gave up 3 bases and J gave up 5 bases, with 12 bases separating them. The CDR3 loop spans 14 amino acids. Germline V CDR1 and CDR2: SGDLS, YYNGEE. The CDR3 nucleotides are TGTGCCAGCAGCGCAAACCGGGATCAAAACATTCAGTACTTC. Translated: CASSANRDQNIQYF.

V gene TRBV11-2 combines with J gene TRBJ2-1, with 12 bases matching TRBD2. With 0 bases clipped from V and 3 bases from J, the junction kept 3 bases outside the gene matches. The CDR3 is 17 amino acids. Germline CDR1 SGHAT, CDR2 FQNNGV. CDR3 bases: TGTGCCAGCAGCTTAGATACGGGACTAGCGGGCTACAATGAGCAGTTCTTC. Its translation is CASSLDTGLAGYNEQFF.

In regard to this clone: The same CDR3 arises from other DNA sequences in this sample as well. J is TRBJ2-7 and V is TRBV27; D is uncertain. Germline V CDR1 and CDR2: MNHEY, SMNVEV (reference sequence). The CDR3 contains 13 residues. The ends were cut back, 3 bases at V and 2 bases at J, with 8 bases in the middle. The DNA for the CDR3 is TGTGCCAGCAGTTTCGGGCCAACCTACGAGCAGTACTTC. Translation gives CASSFGPTYEQYF.

The CDR3 here is CSVVRQNLAGISYEQYF. In DNA, the CDR3 is TGCAGCGTTGTTAGACAGAACCTAGCGGGGATCTCCTACGAGCAGTACTTC. V is TRBV29-1 and J is TRBJ2-7; 9 bases are a match to TRBD2. The CDR3 loop spans 17 amino acids. The junction had 13 bases not matched to a gene; V was cut back by 4 bases and J by 0 bases. Germline lookup yields CDR1 SQVTM and CDR2 ANQGSEA.

V and J are TRBV11-2 and TRBJ1-3, with D possibly being TRBD1 (5 bases). The length of the CDR3 is 16 residues. Germline V gene lookup returns CDR1 SGHAT and CDR2 FQNNGV. Between the trimmed V and J ends, which lost 5 bases and 0 bases, there was a span of 14 bases. Here the CDR3 DNA reads TGTGCCAGCAGCCCGACGGACACCGACTCTGGAAACACCATATATTTT. Its protein product is CASSPTDTDSGNTIYF.

This clone was observed a few times. The chain has TRBV30 and TRBJ1-1; perhaps TRBD1 as D (5 bases). The germline CDR1 and CDR2 sequences are GTSNPN and SVGIG (reference sequence). This CDR3 has 12 residues. The V gene lost 5 bases and the J gene lost 6 bases, with 13 bases spanning the gap. The CDR3 DNA reads as TGTGCCTGGGGGGACTTAAGCTCTGAAGCTTTCTTT. As protein: CAWGDLSSEAFF.

This chain joins TRBV10-2 and TRBJ2-7; the match to TRBD2 covers 12 bases. CDR1 and CDR2 from the germline V gene are WSHSY and SAAADI. This CDR3 region has 17 residues. The V and J ends lost 2 bases and 0 bases, in that order; junction bases with no gene match: 5. Written as DNA, the CDR3 is TGCGCCAGCAGTGAGGGGGGACTAGCGGGCCTCTCCTACGAGCAGTACTTC. Protein sequence: CASSEGGLAGLSYEQYF.

The gene calls are TRBV4-1 and TRBJ1-2, with D possibly being TRBD1 (5 bases). The V end lost 0 bases, the J end lost 7 bases, and 15 bases lay between the germline ends. CDR1 is MGHRA and CDR2 is YSYEKL in the germline V gene. The CDR3 spans 15 residues. The DNA of the CDR3 is TGCGCCAGCAGCCAAGATCTGGCAGGGCCGTCTGGCTACACCTTC. Translated: CASSQDLAGPSGYTF.

This sequence joins TRBV14 and TRBJ2-5; weak D call: TRBD2 (5 bases). The CDR3 consists of 15 residues. Trimming shortened V by 4 bases and J by 3 bases, and 15 bases separated the two germline ends. Germline assignment: CDR1 SGHDN and CDR2 FVKESK. CDR3 amino acids: CASSLQRTVKETQYF. The CDR3 DNA is TGTGCCAGCAGCCTCCAGCGGACCGTGAAAGAGACCCAGTACTTC.

The V and J genes are TRBV5-8 and TRBJ2-1; D gene ambiguous. With 0 bases removed from V and 9 bases from J, the gap between germline ends came to 7 bases. This CDR3 is 12 amino acids long. Germline V CDR1 and CDR2: SGHTS, YDEGEE. CDR3 residues: CASSLGAGEQFF. The CDR3 coding sequence is TGTGCCAGCAGCTTGGGAGCTGGTGAGCAGTTCTTC. Combining the CDR3 with reference TRBV5-8 and TRBJ2-1 gives the whole variable domain EAGVTQSPTHLIKTRGQQATLRCSPISGHTSVYWYQQALGLGLQFLLWYDEGEERNRGNFPPRFSGRQFPNYSSELNVNALELEDSALYLCASSLGAGEQFFGPGTRLTVL.

V gene TRBV13 combines with J gene TRBJ1-2, with D tentatively TRBD1 (5 bases). Deletions cut 5 bases from V and 2 bases from J, with 12 bases between. Per the germline V gene, CDR1 is PRHDT and CDR2 is FYEKMQ (reference sequence). The CDR3 covers 14 residues. The CDR3 region has the DNA TGTGCCAGCAGCACCCGGGACCAGAACTATGGCTACACCTTC. As protein: CASSTRDQNYGYTF. The full variable domain, its missing parts supplied by reference TRBV13 and TRBJ1-2, is AAGVIQSPRHLIKEKRETATLKCYPIPRHDTVYWYQQGPGQDPQFLISFYEKMQSDKGSIPDRFSAQQFSDYHSELNMSSLELGDSALYFCASSTRDQNYGYTFGSGTRLTVV.

This chain joins TRBV7-9 and TRBJ1-5; 7 bases match TRBD1. Looked up from germline, CDR1 is SEHNR and CDR2 is FQNEAQ (reference sequence). J was trimmed by 0 bases and V by 1 base; bases with no gene match: 12. This CDR3 region has 19 residues. The CDR3 DNA reads TGTGCCAGCAGCTTAGATATAGGGGACAGCGAAATTAGCAATCAGCCCCAGCATTTT. The encoded protein is CASSLDIGDSEISNQPQHF.

The J gene is TRBJ2-1, the V gene TRBV20-1; D not resolved. V was shortened by 0 bases and J by 12 bases, with 9 bases between the two germline ends. This CDR3 spans 11 amino acids. Germline CDR1 reads DFQATT; CDR2 reads SNEGSKA (reference sequence). The CDR3 sequence is CSARDQRGQFF. In nucleotides, the CDR3 is TGCAGTGCTAGAGATCAACGCGGGCAGTTCTTC.

There are a few counts of this clone. This sequence joins TRBV7-2 and TRBJ1-5, with 7 bases that match TRBD1. V was clipped by 7 bases and J by 5 bases; unmatched bases: 5. This CDR3 is 13 amino acids long. Germline-derived CDR1 and CDR2 are SGHTA and FQGNSA. The CDR3 region is CASTKGAHQPQHF. In DNA, the CDR3 is TGTGCCAGCACCAAGGGGGCCCATCAGCCCCAGCATTTT.

This clone was detected only once. The DNA for the CDR3 is TGCGCCAGCAGCATTAGACAGACCTACGAGCAGTACTTC. As protein: CASSIRQTYEQYF. The genes are TRBV5-1 and TRBJ2-7; perhaps TRBD1 as D (5 bases). V lost 4 bases to trimming and J lost 2 bases, with 10 bases between them. CDR3 size: 13 residues. Looked up from germline, CDR1 is SGHRS and CDR2 is YFSETQ.

This chain joins TRBV13 and TRBJ2-7; D is unclear. CDR1 is PRHDT, CDR2 FYEKMQ, per germline (reference sequence). The CDR3 is 15 amino acids. Trimming stripped 5 bases from V and 3 bases from J, with 17 bases between. CDR3 amino acids: CASSPSRRIGYEQYF. The CDR3 DNA reads TGTGCCAGCAGCCCGAGTCGACGAATCGGCTACGAGCAGTACTTC.

J is TRBJ1-2 and V is TRBV7-9; D perhaps matches TRBD1 (5 bases). Trimming stripped 1 base from V and 4 bases from J, with 16 bases between. Germline V gene sequence: CDR1 SEHNR, CDR2 FQNEAQ (reference sequence). This CDR3 region has 16 residues. Here the CDR3 DNA reads TGTGCCAGCAGCTTAGGCCCGGGACGGTCACTCTATGGCTACACCTTC. The encoded protein is CASSLGPGRSLYGYTF.